This T cell receptor (beta chain) was captured in a study of T cells after yellow fever vaccination. This clonotype has only a few counts. Germline assignment: CDR1 LGHDT and CDR2 YNNKEL (reference sequence). This CDR3 is built from 14 residues. The germline V and J ends were trimmed by 0 bases and 6 bases, with 11 bases remaining between them. TCRdb reanalysed the 5' RACE reads using MiXCR and keeps one entry per CDR3 protein. The repertoire includes 300,000 or so distinct CDR3 sequences, around 7% of them detected once, and 18% sits in the top ten. The sequencing used PBMCs, collected more than 40 days after the first yellow fever vaccination. This clonotype was sampled from a man aged 18 to 29 who received the YFV17D yellow fever vaccine. V is TRBV3-1 and J is TRBJ1-2; D is ambiguous. CDR3 in DNA: TGTGCCAGCAGCCAAGATAGGCCCAGCCATGGCTACACCTTC. Amino acids: CASSQDRPSHGYTF.